The clone carrying this T cell receptor (beta chain) was seen more than once but under ten times. What it recognizes is unknown. The germline CDR1 and CDR2 sequences are SGHRS and YFSETQ. Between the trimmed V and J ends, which lost 5 bases and 3 bases, there was a span of 9 bases. This CDR3 spans 14 amino acids. During colonoscopy, one to two rectal pinch biopsies were collected. The sample belongs to a study of pediatric ulcerative colitis. The data were produced by immunoSEQ multiplex PCR, yet TCRdb's version contains in-frame clones alone and is incomplete. The data contain 30,000 to 35,000 clones, 80% to 90% of them singletons. Findings and caveats of the study: Blood-rectal clonal overlap within each person was significantly higher in ulcerative colitis patients than controls.

The specimen was gut tissue. This chain uses TRBV5-1 with TRBJ1-6; D not certain. The receptor comes from a boy aged 5 to 17 with mild ulcerative colitis. This chain's CDR3 is CASRQEVYNSPLHF. The DNA for the CDR3 is TGCGCCAGCAGGCAGGAAGTCTATAATTCACCCCTCCACTTT.